The 23 T cell receptor beta chains below come from one sample, sequenced in a study of blood T cell repertoires in COVID-19. Clones were sequenced by immunoSEQ multiplex PCR, and TCRdb holds only the in-frame ones, with some missing. The table includes about 140,000 clones, around 81% detected once. The specimen was peripheral blood. The receptors were gathered from a human donor in a cohort sampled during active COVID-19.

The chain uses TRBV4-2 and TRBJ2-1; D is unresolved. CDR3 length equals 13 residues. The germline V and J ends were trimmed by 0 bases and 6 bases, with 6 bases remaining between them. Germline loops: CDR1 LGHNA, CDR2 YNFKEQ. The CDR3 sequence is CASSQDRSNEQFF. CDR3 bases: TGTGCCAGCAGCCAAGATAGGAGCAATGAGCAGTTCTTC.

This clone was seen just once. The chain links TRBV6-2 or TRBV6-3 to TRBJ2-5; 10 positions agree with TRBD1. The CDR3 covers 19 residues. The J segment lost 7 bases and the V segment lost 6 bases, leaving 23 bases of the junction unmatched. CDR1 is MNHEY, CDR2 SVGEGT, per germline. The CDR3 spells CASSPTSPRDRGLRGTQYF. CDR3 nucleotide sequence: TGTGCCAGCAGCCCTACCTCACCCCGGGACAGGGGCCTCCGGGGGACCCAGTACTTC.

This clone appeared once. Germline is not matched at one junction end, which may reflect a read error. The V gene is TRBV5-1, the J gene TRBJ2-2; 7 nucleotides match TRBD2. The CDR3 is 15 residues long. Germline V lookup: CDR1 SGHRS, CDR2 YFSETQ. For the CDR3, the DNA is TGCGCCAGCACCTTGACTAGCCCGAGCACCGGGGAGCTGTTTTTT. Encoded protein: CASTLTSPSTGELFF.

The rearrangement links TRBV7-3 to TRBJ2-7, with a weak D call TRBD2 (5 bases). Between the trimmed V and J ends, which lost 0 bases and 7 bases, there was a span of 19 bases. Germline CDR1 SGHTA, CDR2 FQGTGA. This CDR3 comprises 16 residues. CDR3 nucleotide sequence: TGTGCCAGCAGCTTAACATTCCGGGGTCGCGCGGAAGAGCAGTACTTC. Encoded protein: CASSLTFRGRAEEQYF.

The chain recombines TRBV4-2 with TRBJ1-1, with D possibly being TRBD1 (6 bases). CDR3 size: 12 residues. V was cut by 3 bases and J by 8 bases, with 10 bases left in between. Per germline, CDR1 LGHNA and CDR2 YNFKEQ. The CDR3 sequence: CASSHNRDEAFF. The CDR3 DNA reads as TGTGCCAGCAGCCACAACAGGGACGAAGCTTTCTTT.

The chain employs TRBV6-5 and TRBJ2-5; 7 positions agree with TRBD1. The CDR3 sequence is 13 residues long. V shed 7 bases, J shed 4 bases, and the junction held 6 bases outside the gene matches. The germline V gene encodes CDR1 MNHEY and CDR2 SVGAGI. The CDR3 DNA is TGTGCCAGCACCTTACAGGGGTTAGAGACCCAGTACTTC. Residues: CASTLQGLETQYF.

This clone was counted a few times. The chain combines TRBV7-9 with TRBJ2-1; D might be TRBD1 (6 bases). Germline V gives CDR1 SEHNR, CDR2 FQNEAQ (reference sequence). The V and J ends lost 4 bases and 4 bases respectively, with 11 bases between them. The CDR3 length is 14 residues. CDR3 sequence: CASSSSRGYNEQFF. The CDR3 coding sequence is TGTGCCAGCAGCTCGTCCAGGGGATACAATGAGCAGTTCTTC. Full variable domain (missing parts from reference TRBV7-9 and TRBJ2-1): DTGVSQNPRHKITKRGQNVTFRCDPISEHNRLYWYRQTLGQGPEFLTYFQNEAQLEKSRLLSDRFSAERPKGSFSTLEIQRTEQGDSAMYLCASSSSRGYNEQFFGPGTRLTVL.

Only a few counts were recorded for this clone. The V call is TRBV4-1, the J call TRBJ1-1; D may be TRBD1 (6 bases). The CDR3 contains 16 residues. The V end was cut by 2 bases, the J end by 4 bases, with 17 bases between. CDR1 MGHRA and CDR2 YSYEKL come from the germline V gene. CDR3 in amino acids: CASSQMPTGGGTEAFF. CDR3 bases: TGCGCCAGCAGCCAAATGCCGACAGGAGGAGGCACTGAAGCTTTCTTT.

This chain uses TRBV7-6 with TRBJ2-5, with TRBD2 identical over 12 bases. This CDR3 is built from 18 residues. V dropped 8 bases and J dropped 2; count of bases not matched to a gene: 15. Germline CDR1 is SGHVS and CDR2 is FNYEAQ. The CDR3 region has the DNA TGTGCCAGCGAAACCGTGGCTAGCGGGAGGGCGTTGCAAGAGACCCAGTACTTC. Translated: CASETVASGRALQETQYF.

The rearrangement uses TRBV18 and TRBJ1-3; no clear D gene. This CDR3 is built from 12 residues. Germline V gene data show CDR1 as KGHSH and CDR2 as LQKENI. Trimming removed 6 bases at V and 5 bases at J, with 8 bases between. The CDR3 protein is CASSGIRNTIYF. As DNA, the CDR3 is TGTGCCAGCTCCGGTATTAGAAACACCATATATTTT.

This clone has only a few counts. DNA of the CDR3: TGCGCCAGCAGCCTGAAGATGGAGACTGAAGCTTTCTTT. Translating it yields CASSLKMETEAFF. The chain couples TRBV5-1 to TRBJ1-1; D remains ambiguous. Germline loops: CDR1 SGHRS, CDR2 YFSETQ. Trimming left V 4 bases short and J 5 bases short, with 12 bases between. The CDR3 contains 13 residues.

The rearrangement joins TRBV27 to TRBJ2-7; 9 bases are a match to TRBD1. The V gene's germline CDR1 is MNHEY and CDR2 SMNVEV (reference sequence). The CDR3 totals 15 residues. Trimming took 5 bases from V and 3 from J; bases not matched to a gene: 8. The CDR3 spells CASSPRQGEGYEQYF. In DNA, the CDR3 is TGTGCCAGCAGTCCCCGACAGGGGGAGGGCTACGAGCAGTACTTC.

The chain employs TRBV28 and TRBJ1-1, with TRBD1 identical over 9 bases. Germline assignment: CDR1 MDHEN and CDR2 SYDVKM. This CDR3 comprises 17 residues. The V gene end was trimmed by 7 bases and the J gene end by 4 bases; junction bases not matched to a gene: 16. Here the CDR3 reads CASTSWGTGTLSTEAFF. CDR3 DNA sequence: TGTGCCAGCACCAGCTGGGGGACAGGGACGTTGAGCACTGAAGCTTTCTTT. The whole variable domain, filled in from reference TRBV28 and TRBJ1-1, reads DVKVTQSSRYLVKRTGEKVFLECVQDMDHENMFWYRQDPGLGLRLIYFSYDVKMKEKGDIPEGYSVSREKKERFSLILESASTNQTSMYLCASTSWGTGTLSTEAFFGQGTRLTVV.

Only one count was recorded for this clone. The genes are TRBV7-2 and TRBJ1-1; a weak D match, TRBD1 (5 bases). Germline assignment: CDR1 SGHTA and CDR2 FQGNSA. This CDR3 comprises 14 residues. V lost 5 bases and J lost 5, with 15 bases in between. The CDR3 coding sequence is TGTGCCAGCAGCCCCGGGAGGACAAGAACTGAAGCTTTCTTT. Translating it yields CASSPGRTRTEAFF.

The V and J genes are TRBV5-4 and TRBJ2-3; D is possibly TRBD2 (5 bases). The CDR3 contains 16 residues. Germline V gene data show CDR1 as SGHNT and CDR2 as YYREEE (reference sequence). The V end was cut by 3 bases, the J end by 2 bases, with 16 bases between. CDR3 bases: TGTGCCAGCAGCTCGACTATCCTCACACCCACAGATACGCAGTATTTT. This gives the protein CASSSTILTPTDTQYF.

This clone was picked up one time. In DNA, the CDR3 is TGTGCCAGCTCACCGGCAGGTCGCACACAAGAGACCCAGTACTTC. Protein sequence: CASSPAGRTQETQYF. The chain recombines TRBV18 with TRBJ2-5; D unresolved. The CDR3 contains 15 residues. The germline V gene has CDR1 KGHSH and CDR2 LQKENI. Deletions cut 3 bases from V and 2 bases from J, with 13 bases between.

V gene TRBV20-1 combines with J gene TRBJ2-7, with 13 bases matching TRBD2. The length of the CDR3 is 15 residues. From germline, CDR1 is DFQATT and CDR2 SNEGSKA (reference sequence). With V trimmed by 3 bases and J by 4 bases, 6 bases remained unmatched. The CDR3 nucleotides are TGCAGTGCTAGTGGGACTAGCGGGAAAGTTTACGAGCAGTACTTC. Translated: CSASGTSGKVYEQYF.

This rearrangement joins TRBV9 to TRBJ2-7; 8 bases match TRBD2. Unmatched junction bases numbered 4, after V lost 0 bases and J lost 5 bases. CDR3 length: 14 residues. The germline CDR1 and CDR2 sequences are SGDLS and YYNGEE. CDR3 bases: TGTGCCAGCAGCGTAGACGTTAGCGGGGACGAGCAGTACTTC. Translated: CASSVDVSGDEQYF. Based on the CDR3 plus reference TRBV9 and TRBJ2-7, the full variable domain is DSGVTQTPKHLITATGQRVTLRCSPRSGDLSVYWYQQSLDQGLQFLIQYYNGEERAKGNILERFSAQQFPDLHSELNLSSLELGDSALYFCASSVDVSGDEQYFGPGTRLTVT.

The CDR3: CASSYSGLYSYNEQFF. The CDR3 DNA sequence: TGTGCCAGCAGTTACTCGGGCCTGTACTCCTACAATGAGCAGTTCTTC. The chain has TRBV6-5 and TRBJ2-1; no clear D. This CDR3 contains 16 residues. V was clipped by 0 bases and J by 0 bases, with 9 bases between them. Germline V lookup: CDR1 MNHEY, CDR2 SVGAGI.

The genes are TRBV7-8 and TRBJ2-2; 9 bases match TRBD2. V shed 3 bases, J shed 3 bases, and the junction held 5 bases outside the gene matches. The germline CDR1 and CDR2 sequences are SGHVS and FQNEAQ. The CDR3 is 16 residues long. The CDR3 nucleotides read TGTGCCAGCAGCTTGGGCCTAGCGGGGTACACCGGGGAGCTGTTTTTT. Amino acid sequence: CASSLGLAGYTGELFF.

The chain combines TRBV15 with TRBJ2-2; 11 bases match TRBD2. V shed 0 bases, J shed 5 bases, and the junction held 20 bases outside the gene matches. Germline V CDR1 and CDR2: LNHNV, YYDKDF (reference sequence). CDR3 length: 22 amino acids. The CDR3 loop reads CATSREVPSLAGGPLVTGELFF. The DNA for the CDR3 is TGTGCCACCAGCAGAGAGGTCCCTTCGCTAGCGGGAGGTCCGCTGGTTACCGGGGAGCTGTTTTTT.

This chain links TRBV19 with TRBJ1-2; D is unclear. The CDR3 extends over 15 amino acids. From germline, CDR1 is LNHDA and CDR2 SQIVND (reference sequence). Trimming pared 0 bases from V and 2 bases from J, leaving 10 bases between. The CDR3 loop reads CASSIDRSQNYGYTF. DNA for the CDR3: TGTGCCAGTAGTATAGATCGTTCACAAAACTATGGCTACACCTTC.

Here the CDR3 DNA reads TGTGCCAGCAGTTTGGTCTCCAGGGCCGACTACGAGCAGTACTTC. Amino acid sequence: CASSLVSRADYEQYF. J is TRBJ2-7 and V is TRBV28; perhaps TRBD1 as D (5 bases). The CDR3 consists of 15 residues. V was pared by 3 bases and J by 3 bases, with 15 bases between. From germline, CDR1 is MDHEN and CDR2 SYDVKM.